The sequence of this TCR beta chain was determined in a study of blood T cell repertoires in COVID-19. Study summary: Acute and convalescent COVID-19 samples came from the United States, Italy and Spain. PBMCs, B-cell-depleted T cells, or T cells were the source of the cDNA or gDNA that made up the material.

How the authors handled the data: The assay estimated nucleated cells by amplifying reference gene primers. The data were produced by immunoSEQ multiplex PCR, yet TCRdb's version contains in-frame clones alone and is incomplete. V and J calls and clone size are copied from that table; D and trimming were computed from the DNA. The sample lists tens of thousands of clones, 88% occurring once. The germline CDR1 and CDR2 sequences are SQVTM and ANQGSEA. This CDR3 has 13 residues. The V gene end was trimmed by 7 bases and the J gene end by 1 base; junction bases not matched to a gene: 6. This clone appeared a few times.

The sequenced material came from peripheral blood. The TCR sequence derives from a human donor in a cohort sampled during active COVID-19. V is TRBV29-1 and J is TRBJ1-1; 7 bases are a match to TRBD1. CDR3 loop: CSATQGQNTEAFF. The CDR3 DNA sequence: TGCAGCGCAACACAGGGGCAGAACACTGAAGCTTTCTTT.